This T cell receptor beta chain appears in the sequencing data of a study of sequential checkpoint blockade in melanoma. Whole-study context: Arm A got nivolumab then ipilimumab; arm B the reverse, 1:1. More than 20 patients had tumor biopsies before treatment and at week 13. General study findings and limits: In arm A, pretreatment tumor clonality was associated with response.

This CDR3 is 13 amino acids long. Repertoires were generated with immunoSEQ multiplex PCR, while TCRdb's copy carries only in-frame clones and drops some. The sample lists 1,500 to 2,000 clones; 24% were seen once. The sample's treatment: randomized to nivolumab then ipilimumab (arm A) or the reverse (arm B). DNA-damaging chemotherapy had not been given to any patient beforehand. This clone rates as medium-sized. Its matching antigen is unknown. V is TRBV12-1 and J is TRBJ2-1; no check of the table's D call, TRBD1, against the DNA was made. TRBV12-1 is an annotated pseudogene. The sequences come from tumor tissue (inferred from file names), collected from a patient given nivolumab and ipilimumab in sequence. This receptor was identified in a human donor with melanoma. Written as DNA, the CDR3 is TGTGCCACGTCGGACAGGCAATACAATGAGCAGTTCTTC. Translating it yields CATSDRQYNEQFF.